One sample yielded the 32 T cell receptor beta chains listed below, sequenced in a study of blood T cell repertoires in COVID-19. The assay was immunoSEQ multiplex PCR, and TCRdb's table has in-frame clones only and misses some. In the table there are fewer than 150,000 clones, 75% to 85% of which are singletons. Sequenced input: peripheral blood. The receptors were gathered from a man older than 75 with acute or convalescent COVID-19.

The chain is built from TRBV7-2 and TRBJ1-4; a weak D match, TRBD1 (5 bases). The CDR3 spans 15 residues. CDR1 SGHTA and CDR2 FQGNSA come from the germline V gene. V shed 1 base and J shed 8 bases, with 14 bases lying between them. The CDR3 bases are TGTGCCAGCAGCTTAGATGGTAGGCGGGACGAAAAACTGTTTTTT. Its translation: CASSLDGRRDEKLFF.

At least ten counts were recorded for this clone. The genes are TRBV12-3 or TRBV12-4 and TRBJ2-7; TRBD1 matches 9 bases. This CDR3 has 13 residues. The V gene end was trimmed by 5 bases and the J gene end by 3 bases; junction bases not matched to a gene: 2. The CDR3 sequence: CASSGTGNYEQYF. The CDR3 nucleotides read TGTGCCAGCAGTGGGACAGGGAACTACGAGCAGTACTTC.

The rearrangement links TRBV7-2 to TRBJ2-1; weak D call: TRBD2 (5 bases). Deletions cut 2 bases from V and 5 bases from J, with 13 bases between. Per germline, CDR1 SGHTA and CDR2 FQGNSA. The CDR3 runs to 15 residues. CDR3 sequence reads: CASSLSGRTHNEQFF. The DNA for the CDR3 is TGTGCCAGCAGCTTATCGGGGAGAACCCACAATGAGCAGTTCTTC.

DNA of the CDR3: TGTGCCAGCAGCTTGGTCTCAGGCGTGACTGAAGCTTTCTTT. It translates to CASSLVSGVTEAFF. The chain links TRBV5-4 to TRBJ1-1; D not resolved. The ends were cut back, 0 bases at V and 5 bases at J, with 11 bases in the middle. Germline V gene data show CDR1 as SGHNT and CDR2 as YYREEE (reference sequence). This CDR3 has 14 amino acids.

This clone was counted a few times. The chain couples TRBV27 to TRBJ1-6, with D possibly being TRBD1 (5 bases). Trimming took off 6 bases at V and 5 bases at J, with 14 bases between the two ends. There are 15 residues in the CDR3. Germline values: CDR1 MNHEY, CDR2 SMNVEV (reference sequence). CDR3: CASRALGPDNSPLHF. Here the CDR3 DNA reads TGTGCCAGCAGGGCCTTGGGGCCAGATAATTCACCCCTCCACTTT.

The CDR3 coding sequence is TGTGCCAGCAGCAAATGGGACAGGGCCGCAGATACGCAGTATTTT. It is translated as CASSKWDRAADTQYF. V gene TRBV6-2 or TRBV6-3 combines with J gene TRBJ2-3; 9 nucleotides line up with TRBD1. The V segment lost 6 bases and the J segment 4 bases; nucleotides outside the gene matches: 8. Germline lookup yields CDR1 MNHEY and CDR2 SVGEGT. The CDR3 contains 15 residues.

V usage is TRBV7-2 and J usage is TRBJ1-1; D perhaps matches TRBD1 (6 bases). V shed 1 base and J shed 3 bases, with 12 bases lying between them. From germline, CDR1 is SGHTA and CDR2 FQGNSA. The length of the CDR3 is 15 residues. CDR3 DNA sequence: TGTGCCAGCAGCTTAGTATACAGGGCAGACACTGAAGCTTTCTTT. This codes for CASSLVYRADTEAFF.

The V call is TRBV7-3, the J call TRBJ2-2; 10 nucleotides agree with TRBD1. The CDR3 is 16 amino acids. V lost 5 bases and J lost 5; bases outside the gene matches: 8. CDR1 is SGHTA and CDR2 is FQGTGA in the germline V gene. CDR3 sequence reads: CASSQGDRGNTGELFF. Here the CDR3 DNA reads TGTGCCAGCAGCCAGGGGGACAGGGGAAATACCGGGGAGCTGTTTTTT.

V usage is TRBV7-8 and J usage is TRBJ1-3; a weak D match, TRBD1 (5 bases). The CDR3 has 15 residues. CDR1 is SGHVS and CDR2 is FQNEAQ in the germline V gene. Trimming removed 0 bases at V and 4 bases at J, with 10 bases between. The CDR3 reads CASSLAPGSGNTIYF. CDR3 nucleotide sequence: TGTGCCAGCAGCTTAGCTCCAGGGTCCGGAAACACCATATATTTT.

The chain links TRBV6-5 to TRBJ2-7; 9 nucleotides line up with TRBD1. Germline CDR1 reads MNHEY; CDR2 reads SVGAGI. CDR3 length equals 14 residues. The V gene end was trimmed by 6 bases and the J gene end by 5 bases; junction bases not matched to a gene: 8. Here the CDR3 reads CASSGGQGFHEQYF. The CDR3 coding sequence is TGTGCCAGCAGCGGCGGACAGGGGTTCCACGAGCAGTACTTC.

CDR3 sequence (DNA): TGTGCCAGCAGTACTAGCGGGGGGGCCCCCTACGAGCAGTACTTC. This codes for CASSTSGGAPYEQYF. V is TRBV6-5 and J is TRBJ2-7; 13 bases line up with TRBD2. The germline V gene has CDR1 MNHEY and CDR2 SVGAGI. V trimming: 5 bases; J trimming: 2 bases; junction bases outside the gene matches: 3. The CDR3 covers 15 residues.

CDR3 bases: TGTGCCAGCAGCCGTGCCGGGACAGGGGGGTCCCAGCATTTT. Its translation is CASSRAGTGGSQHF. The chain carries TRBV6-2 or TRBV6-3 and TRBJ1-5; 11 nucleotides align to TRBD1. Trimming took 6 bases from V and 11 from J; bases not matched to a gene: 9. The CDR3 extends over 14 amino acids. The germline V gene encodes CDR1 MNHEY and CDR2 SVGEGT.

As for this clone: This sample includes further DNA sequences coding for the same CDR3. This rearrangement joins TRBV7-9 to TRBJ1-1, with D maybe TRBD1 (6 bases). The germline CDR1 and CDR2 sequences are SEHNR and FQNEAQ (reference sequence). V gave up 5 bases and J gave up 5 bases, with 12 bases separating them. The CDR3 loop spans 13 amino acids. This CDR3 reads CASSPQGRTEAFF. CDR3 DNA sequence: TGTGCCAGCAGCCCTCAGGGGAGAACTGAAGCTTTCTTT.

V gene TRBV6-5 combines with J gene TRBJ1-6, with 9 positions matching TRBD1. This CDR3 region has 15 residues. V lost 6 bases to trimming and J lost 4 bases; unmatched junction nucleotides: 4. Germline V gene sequence: CDR1 MNHEY, CDR2 SVGAGI. CDR3 sequence: CASRDRGFYNSPLHF. The CDR3, as DNA: TGTGCCAGCAGAGACAGGGGGTTTTATAATTCACCCCTCCACTTT.

The V and J genes are TRBV2 and TRBJ2-4, with a tentative D call TRBD2 (7 bases). CDR1 is SNHLY and CDR2 is FYNNEI in the germline V gene. CDR3 size: 16 residues. The V gene lost 3 bases and the J gene lost 1 base, with 13 bases spanning the gap. Here the CDR3 reads CASSDGGGPAKNIQYF. CDR3 coding DNA: TGTGCCAGCAGTGATGGGGGGGGCCCCGCCAAAAACATTCAGTACTTC. The full variable domain, in which reference TRBV2 and TRBJ2-4 provide the parts outside the CDR3, is EPEVTQTPSHQVTQMGQEVILRCVPISNHLYFYWYRQILGQKVEFLVSFYNNEISEKSEIFDDQFSVERPDGSNFTLKIRSTKLEDSAMYFCASSDGGGPAKNIQYFGAGTRLSVL.

The chain uses TRBV5-1 and TRBJ2-5, with D perhaps matching TRBD1 (5 bases). In germline, CDR1 is SGHRS, CDR2 YFSETQ. CDR3 length: 14 amino acids. V was cut by 2 bases and J by 2 bases, with 10 bases left in between. Here the CDR3 DNA reads TGCGCCAGCAGCTTCGGACATCCTCAAGAGACCCAGTACTTC. It translates to CASSFGHPQETQYF.

This rearrangement joins TRBV6-5 to TRBJ1-6; TRBD1 is a possible D gene (6 bases). This CDR3 has 15 amino acids. Trimming shortened V by 5 bases and J by 5 bases, and 13 bases separated the two germline ends. The germline CDR1 and CDR2 sequences are MNHEY and SVGAGI. CDR3 in DNA: TGTGCCAGCAGTCGGGGGGACAAACATAATTCACCCCTCCACTTT. It specifies CASSRGDKHNSPLHF.

This rearrangement joins TRBV6-5 to TRBJ1-6; TRBD1 matches 7 bases. This CDR3 spans 15 amino acids. After removal of 7 bases from V and 0 bases from J, the junction contained 3 bases not matched to a gene. The germline CDR1 and CDR2 sequences are MNHEY and SVGAGI. The chain's CDR3 is CASNRDSSYNSPLHF. The CDR3 coding sequence is TGTGCCAGCAACAGGGACAGCTCCTATAATTCACCCCTCCACTTT.

The rearrangement uses TRBV7-8 and TRBJ1-1; no firm D call. The V end lost 6 bases, the J end lost 1 base, and 12 bases lay between the germline ends. This CDR3 is built from 14 residues. The germline gives CDR1 SGHVS, CDR2 FQNEAQ. This chain's CDR3 is CASSPNGGNTEAFF. DNA of the CDR3: TGTGCCAGCAGTCCAAATGGAGGGAACACTGAAGCTTTCTTT.

The gene calls are TRBV4-1 and TRBJ2-3; the match to TRBD2 covers 9 bases. Germline lookup yields CDR1 MGHRA and CDR2 YSYEKL. The CDR3 sequence is 17 residues long. With 0 bases clipped from V and 4 bases from J, the junction kept 8 bases outside the gene matches. The CDR3 DNA follows: TGCGCCAGCAGCCAAGATAGGGCGGGGGGGGCCGCAGATACGCAGTATTTT. This codes for CASSQDRAGGAADTQYF.

This clone was recorded only once. Additional DNA sequences in this sample encode the identical CDR3. The V gene is TRBV18, the J gene TRBJ2-2; 8 nucleotides line up with TRBD2. Germline V gene data show CDR1 as KGHSH and CDR2 as LQKENI. The CDR3 length is 13 residues. The V gene end was trimmed by 6 bases and the J gene end by 5 bases; junction bases not matched to a gene: 2. In DNA, the CDR3 is TGTGCCAGCTCCCCTAGCGGGACCGGGGAGCTGTTTTTT. It specifies CASSPSGTGELFF.

The chain carries TRBV4-2 and TRBJ2-2; possible D gene TRBD1, 5 bases. Trimming removed 4 bases from V and 0 bases from J, with 9 bases in between. The germline gives CDR1 LGHNA, CDR2 YNFKEQ. This CDR3 comprises 15 residues. The CDR3 is CASSPDNPNTGELFF. In DNA, the CDR3 is TGTGCCAGCAGCCCGGACAACCCGAACACCGGGGAGCTGTTTTTT.

The chain is built from TRBV4-1 and TRBJ1-5; 8 bases map to TRBD1. V lost 4 bases, J lost 4 bases, and 9 bases stayed unmatched. Germline CDR1 is MGHRA and CDR2 is YSYEKL. CDR3 size: 16 residues. CDR3 sequence (DNA): TGCGCCAGCAGCCGGACCGCCGGACAGGGAAATCAGCCCCAGCATTTT. Translating it yields CASSRTAGQGNQPQHF.

The V and J genes are TRBV19 and TRBJ2-2; 8 bases are a match to TRBD1. Germline V lookup: CDR1 LNHDA, CDR2 SQIVND (reference sequence). The CDR3 sequence is 15 residues long. Trimming took 2 bases from V and 7 from J; bases not matched to a gene: 6. CDR3 bases: TGTGCCAGTAGTATACAGGGGGCGCAGGGCGGGGAGCTGTTTTTT. Its protein product is CASSIQGAQGGELFF.

This chain connects TRBV9 to TRBJ1-6; no clear D. Germline CDR1 SGDLS, CDR2 YYNGEE. V lost 4 bases to trimming and J lost 6 bases, with 14 bases between them. The CDR3 consists of 15 residues. The CDR3 region is CASSSEGGTNSPLHF. The CDR3 DNA reads as TGTGCCAGCAGCTCCGAGGGAGGAACTAATTCACCCCTCCACTTT.

The V gene is TRBV7-2, the J gene TRBJ1-1; TRBD1 aligns across 11 bases. The junction had 3 bases not matched to a gene; V was cut back by 4 bases and J by 5 bases. CDR1 is SGHTA, CDR2 FQGNSA, per germline. The CDR3 has 14 residues. CDR3 in DNA: TGTGCCAGCAGCTCGGACAGGGGGCGGACTGAAGCTTTCTTT. Translated: CASSSDRGRTEAFF.

The chain combines TRBV5-5 with TRBJ1-5; weak D call: TRBD1 (6 bases). This CDR3 region has 15 residues. Trimming cost V 0 bases and J 2 bases, with 9 bases left between them. The germline V gene has CDR1 SGHKS and CDR2 YYEKEE (reference sequence). Here the CDR3 DNA reads TGTGCCAGCAGCTTGGCCGCAGGGGGCAATCAGCCCCAGCATTTT. Its protein product is CASSLAAGGNQPQHF.

The CDR3 is CAISAPGTSPSTDTQYF. The CDR3 DNA reads TGTGCCATCAGTGCCCCCGGGACTTCTCCTAGCACAGATACGCAGTATTTT. The J gene is TRBJ2-3, the V gene TRBV10-3; weak D call: TRBD2 (6 bases). The V and J ends lost 4 bases and 0 bases respectively, with 17 bases between them. CDR1 is ENHRY, CDR2 SYGVKD, per germline. This CDR3 comprises 17 residues.

The CDR3: CASLLATSTDTQYF. CDR3 nucleotides: TGTGCCAGCTTACTAGCTACGAGCACAGATACGCAGTATTTT. J is TRBJ2-3 and V is TRBV2; TRBD2 is a possible D gene (6 bases). The CDR3 contains 14 residues. Germline CDR1 and CDR2: SNHLY and FYNNEI. V dropped 8 bases and J dropped 0 bases, with 12 bases sitting between them.

V gene TRBV27 combines with J gene TRBJ2-1; D is possibly TRBD1 (6 bases). The CDR3 totals 13 residues. CDR1 and CDR2 (germline): MNHEY, SMNVEV (reference sequence). The germline V and J ends were trimmed by 5 bases and 6 bases, with 11 bases remaining between them. This CDR3 is CASSSYRANEQFF. CDR3 nucleotides: TGTGCCAGCAGTAGTTACAGGGCCAATGAGCAGTTCTTC.

This clone was observed many times. The chain couples TRBV10-3 to TRBJ2-3, with TRBD2 matching over 10 bases. The CDR3 has 16 amino acids. The junction had 6 bases not matched to a gene; V was cut back by 4 bases and J by 2 bases. In germline, CDR1 is ENHRY, CDR2 SYGVKD. The CDR3 DNA reads as TGTGCCATCAGTGTGCTAAGCGGGGGGGCCACAGATACGCAGTATTTT. Residues: CAISVLSGGATDTQYF.

The chain is built from TRBV3-1 (or the pseudogene TRBV3-2) and TRBJ2-1; TRBD1 matches 10 bases. J lost 12 bases, V lost 5 bases, and 4 bases had no gene match. The CDR3 consists of 12 residues. The germline V gene has CDR1 LGHDT and CDR2 YNNKEL (reference sequence). The CDR3 spells CASSFRDRGQFF. The CDR3 DNA follows: TGTGCCAGCAGCTTCCGGGACAGGGGGCAGTTCTTC.